The 31 T cell receptor beta chains below all came from one sample that was sequenced in a study of T cells in Graves' hyperthyroidism and ophthalmopathy. Researchers amplified the TCR beta CDR3 regions from RNA transcripts. In the first-round RT-PCR of the TCR CDR3, the HTBI primer set was used. Each CDR3 protein gets one entry after TCRdb re-called the multiplex PCR reads with MiXCR. The sample lists under 400,000 distinct CDR3 sequences; around 25% were seen once. Sequencing was done on a sample of blood. The receptors were gathered from a man aged 45-65 years with Graves' hyperthyroidism.

In its sample, this clonotype was seen a few times. The CDR3 DNA reads as TGTGCCAGCAGTGAAGCCGGAGCTCGTCACGGGGAGCTGTTTTTT. This translates into CASSEAGARHGELFF. The rearrangement uses TRBV25-1 and TRBJ2-2; D is uncertain. This CDR3 has 15 amino acids. The V gene's germline CDR1 is MGHDK and CDR2 SYGVNS. The V end was cut by 2 bases, the J end by 7 bases, with 14 bases between.

This clonotype has ten or more counts. The gene calls are TRBV5-1 and TRBJ2-7; TRBD2 is a possible D gene (5 bases). This CDR3 is 13 amino acids long. The V end was cut by 2 bases, the J end by 3 bases, with 9 bases between. Germline loops: CDR1 SGHRS, CDR2 YFSETQ. CDR3 bases: TGCGCCAGCAGCTTCAGCGGTATCTACGAGCAGTACTTC. Its protein product is CASSFSGIYEQYF.

This clonotype was detected ten times or more. The gene calls are TRBV7-2 and TRBJ2-7; 7 bases are a match to TRBD1. V was pared by 8 bases and J by 2 bases, with 3 bases of the junction left unmatched. The germline gives CDR1 SGHTA, CDR2 FQGNSA. The CDR3 consists of 12 residues. The CDR3 here is CASGTDTYEQYF. The CDR3 nucleotides read TGTGCCAGCGGGACAGACACCTACGAGCAGTACTTC.

The V gene is TRBV29-1, the J gene TRBJ1-5, with D perhaps TRBD1 (6 bases). V was clipped by 6 bases and J by 5 bases, with 14 bases between them. CDR1 is SQVTM, CDR2 ANQGSEA, per germline. The CDR3 totals 13 residues. The CDR3 here is CSVSAGADQPQHF. CDR3 coding DNA: TGCAGCGTCTCCGCGGGGGCCGATCAGCCCCAGCATTTT.

This clonotype showed up just a few times. The V call is TRBV6-6, the J call TRBJ2-5; tentative D call: TRBD1 (6 bases). CDR1 and CDR2 (germline): MNHNY, SVGAGI (reference sequence). Trimming took off 0 bases at V and 0 bases at J, with 8 bases between the two ends. This CDR3 spans 15 amino acids. The CDR3: CASSYSRGYQETQYF. The CDR3, as DNA: TGTGCCAGCAGTTACTCCAGGGGTTACCAAGAGACCCAGTACTTC.

This clonotype was observed many times. The chain joins TRBV6-1 to TRBJ1-5; 9 bases are shared with TRBD1. Losses at the gene ends were 6 bases for V and 0 bases for J; bases not matched to a gene: 9. CDR3 size: 17 residues. The germline V gene encodes CDR1 MNHNS and CDR2 SASEGT. The CDR3 here is CASRGTGPNYSNQPQHF. Written as DNA, the CDR3 is TGTGCCAGCAGGGGGACAGGGCCTAACTATAGCAATCAGCCCCAGCATTTT.

V is TRBV6-1 and J is TRBJ2-5; maybe TRBD1 (5 bases). V shed 6 bases and J shed 0 bases, with 17 bases lying between them. This CDR3 is built from 16 residues. Germline loops: CDR1 MNHNS, CDR2 SASEGT. For the CDR3, the DNA is TGTGCCAGCAGGCAAGGGGCTTTGGGGTACCAAGAGACCCAGTACTTC. Its translation is CASRQGALGYQETQYF.

The V call is TRBV27, the J call TRBJ2-7; 10 positions agree with TRBD1. The germline V gene has CDR1 MNHEY and CDR2 SMNVEV (reference sequence). With 6 bases clipped from V and 4 bases from J, the junction kept 6 bases outside the gene matches. The CDR3 extends over 14 amino acids. The CDR3, as DNA: TGTGCCAGCAGCTGGGGGGGACAGGGGTACGAGCAGTACTTC. Amino acid sequence: CASSWGGQGYEQYF.

This clonotype was picked up a small number of times. The chain employs TRBV29-1 and TRBJ2-1; D call uncertain. The CDR3 has 12 residues. The V gene's germline CDR1 is SQVTM and CDR2 ANQGSEA. V lost 6 bases to trimming and J lost 9 bases, with 15 bases between them. The CDR3 DNA sequence: TGCAGCGTCCCAGCGACCTCAGCTGAGCAGTTCTTC. Its translation is CSVPATSAEQFF.

Comments on this clonotype: A junction end diverges from the germline sequence, so it may reflect a read error. The chain is built from TRBV7-3 and TRBJ2-1, with 15 positions matching TRBD2. Germline assignment: CDR1 SGHTA and CDR2 FQGTGA. The CDR3 has 17 residues. This chain's CDR3 is CASSAGLAGGLYNEQLF. CDR3 nucleotide sequence: TGTGCCAGCAGCGCCGGACTAGCGGGAGGGCTATACAATGAGCAGCTCTTC.

This chain joins TRBV6-1 and TRBJ2-1, with 12 bases lining up with TRBD1. Unmatched junction bases numbered 6, after V lost 5 bases and J lost 7 bases. The CDR3 contains 15 residues. In germline, CDR1 is MNHNS, CDR2 SASEGT. In nucleotides, the CDR3 is TGTGCCAGCAGTTCGGGACAGGGGGCGCGGAATGAGCAGTTCTTC. Protein sequence: CASSSGQGARNEQFF.

The sample holds a few counts of this clonotype. The rearrangement links TRBV29-1 to TRBJ2-3, with TRBD2 identical over 13 bases. Germline values: CDR1 SQVTM, CDR2 ANQGSEA. The V gene end was trimmed by 0 bases and the J gene end by 6 bases; junction bases not matched to a gene: 6. This CDR3 is 16 amino acids long. The CDR3 DNA sequence: TGCAGCGTTGAAGATGGGACTAGCGGGATTGGTGATACGCAGTATTTT. It yields the protein CSVEDGTSGIGDTQYF.

About this clonotype: A read error may be the cause here, since a much bigger clone is one base away. The gene calls are TRBV6-1 and TRBJ2-3; D is possibly TRBD2 (5 bases). Germline V gene lookup returns CDR1 MNHNS and CDR2 SASEGT. CDR3 length: 14 amino acids. CDR3 amino acids: CASSEDGSTDRQYF. The CDR3 DNA follows: TGTGCCAGCAGTGAGGATGGGAGTACAGATAGGCAGTATTTT.

This clonotype was found many times. The genes are TRBV27 and TRBJ2-1; the D gene is possibly TRBD1 (6 bases). Per germline, CDR1 MNHEY and CDR2 SMNVEV (reference sequence). Trimming cost V 2 bases and J 8 bases, with 16 bases left between them. This CDR3 region has 15 residues. This CDR3 is CASSLGPTGLDEQFF. The DNA of the CDR3 is TGTGCCAGCAGTTTAGGTCCTACAGGGCTGGATGAGCAGTTCTTC.

On this clonotype itself: At one end, the junction sequence differs from germline, possibly due to a read error. CDR3 loop: CPSGDRGVNYGYTF. The CDR3 DNA is TGTCCCAGCGGGGACAGGGGAGTAAACTATGGCTACACCTTC. The rearrangement joins TRBV28 to TRBJ1-2; 10 bases map to TRBD1. CDR1 MDHEN and CDR2 SYDVKM come from the germline V gene. This CDR3 has 14 amino acids.

This clonotype was seen only a few times. One end of the junction does not line up with germline, which may come from a read error. The chain has TRBV28 and TRBJ2-7, with TRBD2 matching 8 bases. The CDR3 is 14 residues long. Germline CDR1 MDHEN, CDR2 SYDVKM. In DNA, the CDR3 is TGTGCCAGCAGCTCCTGGACTAGCTCCAACGAGCAGTACTTC. This translates into CASSSWTSSNEQYF.

The CDR3 loop is CASSLGGGPIQETQYF. The CDR3 DNA follows: TGTGCCAGCAGCTTAGGTGGGGGGCCTATTCAAGAGACCCAGTACTTC. This chain joins TRBV7-9 and TRBJ2-5, with D possibly being TRBD1 or TRBD2 (6 bases each). The CDR3 is 16 residues long. Germline CDR1 SEHNR, CDR2 FQNEAQ (reference sequence). Trimming cost V 1 base and J 2 bases, with 14 bases left between them.

This clonotype was picked up one time. This sequence may be a read error, since a much larger clone differs from it by one base. The V and J genes are TRBV3-1 and TRBJ2-1; D call uncertain. The CDR3 is 13 amino acids. Looked up from germline, CDR1 is LGHDT and CDR2 is YNNKEL (reference sequence). Trimming pared 0 bases from V and 13 bases from J, leaving 13 bases between. CDR3 loop: CASSQDWRVDQFF. Here the CDR3 DNA reads TGTGCCAGCAGCCAAGATTGGCGCGTTGATCAGTTCTTC.

In its sample, this clonotype was seen many times. The V call is TRBV7-3, the J call TRBJ2-3; TRBD2 matches 7 bases. V lost 5 bases and J lost 0; bases outside the gene matches: 5. The CDR3 is 15 amino acids. The germline CDR1 and CDR2 sequences are SGHTA and FQGTGA. Written as DNA, the CDR3 is TGTGCCAGCAGCCGTAGCGGGCAAAGCACAGATACGCAGTATTTT. Protein product: CASSRSGQSTDTQYF.

This clonotype was picked up many times. J is TRBJ1-1 and V is TRBV6-2 or TRBV6-3; 9 nucleotides align to TRBD1. Germline CDR1 is MNHEY and CDR2 is SVGEGT. V was pared by 5 bases and J by 6 bases, with 7 bases of the junction left unmatched. The CDR3 contains 14 residues. The CDR3 DNA follows: TGTGCCAGCAGTCCGACAGGGGGTCGGGCTGAAGCTTTCTTT. Translated: CASSPTGGRAEAFF.

This clonotype came up a few times. The chain recombines TRBV20-1 with TRBJ2-3; 11 positions match TRBD2. J was trimmed by 3 bases and V by 5 bases; bases with no gene match: 10. The germline gives CDR1 DFQATT, CDR2 SNEGSKA (reference sequence). This CDR3 contains 16 residues. The CDR3 region has the DNA TGCAGTGCTTCCTGGACTAGCGGGTTAAGAACAGATACGCAGTATTTT. Amino acids: CSASWTSGLRTDTQYF.

In its sample, this clonotype was seen a few times. This rearrangement joins TRBV24-1 to TRBJ1-5, with a weak D call TRBD1 (6 bases). This CDR3 spans 14 amino acids. The V end was cut by 9 bases, the J end by 2 bases, with 13 bases between. From germline, CDR1 is KGHDR and CDR2 SFDVKD. The CDR3 bases are TGTGCCACCGGGGATGCAGGGGGCAATCAGCCCCAGCATTTT. Its translation: CATGDAGGNQPQHF.

CDR3 bases: TGCGCCAGCAGCTTGCAGAGTAGCGGGACCGGGGAGACCCAGTACTTC. Protein sequence: CASSLQSSGTGETQYF. J is TRBJ2-5 and V is TRBV5-1, with TRBD2 matching 8 bases. The germline gives CDR1 SGHRS, CDR2 YFSETQ. V lost 1 base, J lost 5 bases, and 10 bases stayed unmatched. There are 16 residues in the CDR3.

The V call is TRBV25-1, the J call TRBJ2-3, with D unclear. Germline CDR1 is MGHDK and CDR2 is SYGVNS. This CDR3 region has 13 residues. The V gene lost 3 bases and the J gene lost 2 bases, with 6 bases spanning the gap. The CDR3 loop reads CASSDDNTDTQYF. Here the CDR3 DNA reads TGTGCCAGCAGTGATGATAACACAGATACGCAGTATTTT.

Comments on this clonotype: With a much larger clone just one base away, this may be a read error. The chain is built from TRBV2 and TRBJ2-3; 11 bases agree with TRBD2. In germline, CDR1 is SNHLY, CDR2 FYNNEI. This CDR3 comprises 18 residues. The V and J ends lost 6 bases and 1 base, in that order; junction bases with no gene match: 12. CDR3 bases: TGTGCCAGCAGCGGCTTAAGAGGACTAGCGGGTGGCACAGATACGCAGTATTTT. Its protein product is CASSGLRGLAGGTDTQYF.

The gene calls are TRBV6-1 and TRBJ2-1; 7 bases match TRBD2. Germline lookup yields CDR1 MNHNS and CDR2 SASEGT. Trimming at V came to 2 bases and at J to 3 bases, leaving 4 bases not matched to a gene. This CDR3 is 15 amino acids long. For the CDR3, the DNA is TGTGCCAGCAGTGAAAGCGGGGCCTTCTACAATGAGCAGTTCTTC. Translated: CASSESGAFYNEQFF.

The chain combines TRBV7-9 with TRBJ2-5, with D perhaps assigned TRBD1 or TRBD2 (5 bases each). V shed 6 bases and J shed 1 base, with 12 bases lying between them. This CDR3 contains 14 residues. Germline-derived CDR1 and CDR2 are SEHNR and FQNEAQ (reference sequence). In DNA, the CDR3 is TGTGCCAGCAGAAAACGGGACGGCCAAGAGACCCAGTACTTC. This gives the protein CASRKRDGQETQYF.

The chain carries TRBV15 and TRBJ2-1; possibly TRBD1 for D (6 bases). This CDR3 region has 13 residues. The V end was cut by 3 bases, the J end by 5 bases, with 8 bases between. Germline CDR1 is LNHNV and CDR2 is YYDKDF (reference sequence). The DNA for the CDR3 is TGTGCCACCAGCAGCGGACAGAACAATGAGCAGTTCTTC. It is translated as CATSSGQNNEQFF. The full variable domain, with the rest looked up from reference TRBV15 and TRBJ2-1, is DAMVIQNPRYQVTQFGKPVTLSCSQTLNHNVMYWYQQKSSQAPKLLFHYYDKDFNNEADTPDNFQSRRPNTSFCFLDIRSPGLGDTAMYLCATSSGQNNEQFFGPGTRLTVL.

As concerns this clonotype: Since a much larger clone is just one base distant, this may be a read error. V usage is TRBV12-3 or TRBV12-4 and J usage is TRBJ2-1; D is perhaps TRBD2 (5 bases). The CDR3 contains 15 residues. CDR3 nucleotides: TGTACCAGCAGTTTAAATGGGAGACCTGAGGGTGAGCAGTTCTTC. Its protein is CTSSLNGRPEGEQFF.

This clonotype was counted a single time. CDR3 amino acids: CSAREGTLWISYNEQFF. The CDR3, as DNA: TGCAGTGCTAGAGAAGGGACTCTCTGGATCTCCTACAATGAGCAGTTCTTC. The chain combines TRBV20-1 with TRBJ2-1; possibly TRBD2 for D (6 bases). From germline, CDR1 is DFQATT and CDR2 SNEGSKA (reference sequence). The CDR3 length is 17 residues. The germline V and J ends were trimmed by 0 bases and 0 bases, with 15 bases remaining between them.

There are a few counts of this clonotype. CDR3 nucleotides: TGTGCCAGCAGTTTAGCGGGGGGGGCGGCCAATGAGCAGTTCTTC. Protein sequence: CASSLAGGAANEQFF. J is TRBJ2-1 and V is TRBV28; TRBD2 matches 9 bases. CDR1 and CDR2 from the germline V gene are MDHEN and SYDVKM. This CDR3 contains 15 residues. Trimming took 2 bases from V and 6 from J; bases not matched to a gene: 5.